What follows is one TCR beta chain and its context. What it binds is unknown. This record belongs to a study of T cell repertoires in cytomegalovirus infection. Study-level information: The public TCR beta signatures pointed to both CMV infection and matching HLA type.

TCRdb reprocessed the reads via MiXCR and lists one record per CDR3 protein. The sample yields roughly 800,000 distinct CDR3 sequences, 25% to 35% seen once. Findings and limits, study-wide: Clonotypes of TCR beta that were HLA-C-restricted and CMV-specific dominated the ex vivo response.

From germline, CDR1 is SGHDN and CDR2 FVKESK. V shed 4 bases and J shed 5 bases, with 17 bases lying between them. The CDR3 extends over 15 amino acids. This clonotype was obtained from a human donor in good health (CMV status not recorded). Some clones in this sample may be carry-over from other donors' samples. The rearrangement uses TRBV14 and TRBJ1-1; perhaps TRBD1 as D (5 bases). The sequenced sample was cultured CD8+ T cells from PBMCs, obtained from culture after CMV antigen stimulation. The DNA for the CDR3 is TGTGCCAGCAGCCTTTGGGACGGAGAATTAACTGAAGCTTTCTTT. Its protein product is CASSLWDGELTEAFF. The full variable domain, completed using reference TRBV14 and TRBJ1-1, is EAGVTQFPSHSVIEKGQTVTLRCDPISGHDNLYWYRRVMGKEIKFLLHFVKESKQDESGMPNNRFLAERTGGTYSTLKVQPAELEDSGVYFCASSLWDGELTEAFFGQGTRLTVV.